The 22 T cell receptor beta chains in this list originate from one sample, sequenced in a study of T cell responses to AZD1222 COVID-19 vaccine. Here immunoSEQ multiplex PCR was the method, and the copy in TCRdb shows in-frame clones only, minus some. Of under 100,000 clones listed, around nine tenths are singletons. The material was peripheral blood, obtained on day 0 of AZD1222 vaccination. The receptors were gathered from an adult in good health.

The rearrangement uses TRBV28 and TRBJ2-7; TRBD1 or TRBD2 may be the D gene (5 bases each). The CDR3 extends over 15 amino acids. Between the trimmed V and J ends, which lost 5 bases and 0 bases, there was a span of 14 bases. Germline V gives CDR1 MDHEN, CDR2 SYDVKM. This chain's CDR3 is CASSVPGPFSYEQYF. As DNA, the CDR3 is TGTGCCAGCAGTGTACCGGGACCGTTCTCCTACGAGCAGTACTTC.

The chain employs TRBV5-4 and TRBJ2-3; possibly TRBD1 for D (5 bases). Germline V gene lookup returns CDR1 SGHNT and CDR2 YYREEE (reference sequence). This CDR3 is built from 15 residues. V lost 2 bases and J lost 2, with 12 bases in between. CDR3 sequence: CASSLGQEFTDTQYF. CDR3 sequence (DNA): TGTGCCAGCAGCTTAGGACAAGAATTCACAGATACGCAGTATTTT.

J is TRBJ1-2 and V is TRBV19; D possibly corresponds to TRBD1 (5 bases). Germline V gene sequence: CDR1 LNHDA, CDR2 SQIVND (reference sequence). V was pared by 7 bases and J by 4 bases, with 19 bases between. CDR3 length equals 15 residues. In nucleotides, the CDR3 is TGTGCCAGTACCAGCGCAGCGGAGGGGCCCTATGGCTACACCTTC. This codes for CASTSAAEGPYGYTF. Based on the CDR3 plus reference TRBV19 and TRBJ1-2, the full variable domain is DGGITQSPKYLFRKEGQNVTLSCEQNLNHDAMYWYRQDPGQGLRLIYYSQIVNDFQKGDIAEGYSVSREKKESFPLTVTSAQKNPTAFYLCASTSAAEGPYGYTFGSGTRLTVV.

This clone is a singleton in its sample. This sequence joins TRBV2 and TRBJ1-3, with a tentative D call TRBD1 (6 bases). The CDR3 has 15 amino acids. V lost 3 bases to trimming and J lost 4 bases, with 13 bases between them. CDR1 SNHLY and CDR2 FYNNEI come from the germline V gene. CDR3 protein: CASSETGHTGNTIYF. CDR3 coding DNA: TGTGCCAGCAGTGAGACAGGCCACACGGGAAACACCATATATTTT.

The table lists this clone with a count of one. The chain carries TRBV11-2 and TRBJ1-4; 9 bases are shared with TRBD1. The J segment lost 5 bases and the V segment lost 1 base, leaving 8 bases of the junction unmatched. CDR1 is SGHAT, CDR2 FQNNGV, per germline. This CDR3 has 17 amino acids. The CDR3: CASSLVGGTGRNEKLFF. CDR3 sequence (DNA): TGTGCCAGCAGCTTAGTCGGCGGGACAGGGCGAAATGAAAAACTGTTTTTT.

The CDR3 here is CASSPRGLAGNEQFF. The CDR3 nucleotides are TGCGCCAGCAGCCCGAGGGGTCTAGCGGGCAATGAGCAGTTCTTC. This sequence joins TRBV5-1 and TRBJ2-1; TRBD2 agrees at 8 bases. The germline CDR1 and CDR2 sequences are SGHRS and YFSETQ. The CDR3 spans 15 residues. J lost 6 bases, V lost 4 bases, and 9 bases had no gene match.

The chain links TRBV19 to TRBJ1-5; D possibly corresponds to TRBD1 (6 bases). The germline gives CDR1 LNHDA, CDR2 SQIVND (reference sequence). V dropped 7 bases and J dropped 2 bases, with 15 bases sitting between them. This CDR3 comprises 15 residues. CDR3 in amino acids: CASNIPTGGNQPQHF. The CDR3 DNA sequence: TGTGCCAGTAATATTCCGACAGGCGGCAATCAGCCCCAGCATTTT. Variable domain in full (rest from reference TRBV19 and TRBJ1-5): DGGITQSPKYLFRKEGQNVTLSCEQNLNHDAMYWYRQDPGQGLRLIYYSQIVNDFQKGDIAEGYSVSREKKESFPLTVTSAQKNPTAFYLCASNIPTGGNQPQHFGDGTRLSIL.

CDR3 bases: TGTGCCAGTAGAAACGACGGTAGCAATCAGCCCCAGCATTTT. Amino acids: CASRNDGSNQPQHF. This chain uses TRBV19 with TRBJ1-5; D unresolved. The V and J ends lost 6 bases and 0 bases respectively, with 9 bases between them. The CDR3 totals 14 residues. Per germline, CDR1 LNHDA and CDR2 SQIVND (reference sequence).

The CDR3 DNA sequence: TGTGCCAGCAGCGCAGGACGGGGGACTGGAAACACCATATATTTT. This codes for CASSAGRGTGNTIYF. This chain connects TRBV3-1 (or the pseudogene TRBV3-2) to TRBJ1-3, with TRBD1 as a possible D gene (5 bases). The CDR3 length is 15 residues. V lost 5 bases to trimming and J lost 2 bases, with 13 bases between them. The germline gives CDR1 LGHDT, CDR2 YNNKEL (reference sequence).

V is TRBV6-1 and J is TRBJ2-1, with a weak D call TRBD1 (5 bases). The CDR3 extends over 15 amino acids. CDR1 MNHNS and CDR2 SASEGT come from the germline V gene. Trimming removed 3 bases at V and 7 bases at J, with 16 bases between. CDR3 loop: CASSDITGLGNEQFF. DNA of the CDR3: TGTGCCAGCAGTGACATCACAGGATTGGGGAATGAGCAGTTCTTC.

The rearrangement joins TRBV4-2 to TRBJ2-5, with D tentatively TRBD1 (6 bases). This CDR3 spans 14 amino acids. CDR1 is LGHNA and CDR2 is YNFKEQ in the germline V gene. Between the trimmed V and J ends, which lost 2 bases and 2 bases, there was a span of 9 bases. CDR3 residues: CASSQPTGQETQYF. In DNA, the CDR3 is TGTGCCAGCAGCCAACCGACAGGACAAGAGACCCAGTACTTC.

V is TRBV13 and J is TRBJ2-7; unclear D gene. This CDR3 has 14 amino acids. The V end lost 2 bases, the J end lost 3 bases, and 11 bases lay between the germline ends. The V gene's germline CDR1 is PRHDT and CDR2 FYEKMQ (reference sequence). This chain's CDR3 is CASSLYGKGYEQYF. The CDR3 nucleotides read TGTGCCAGCAGCTTATATGGGAAGGGCTACGAGCAGTACTTC. The full variable domain, rest sourced from reference TRBV13 and TRBJ2-7, is AAGVIQSPRHLIKEKRETATLKCYPIPRHDTVYWYQQGPGQDPQFLISFYEKMQSDKGSIPDRFSAQQFSDYHSELNMSSLELGDSALYFCASSLYGKGYEQYFGPGTRLTVT.

This clone is a singleton in its sample. The chain couples TRBV9 to TRBJ2-1; TRBD2 matches 8 bases. Per germline, CDR1 SGDLS and CDR2 YYNGEE. The CDR3 length is 13 residues. The V and J ends lost 5 bases and 7 bases, in that order; junction bases with no gene match: 5. DNA for the CDR3: TGTGCCAGCAGACGTAGCGGGGAGAATGAGCAGTTCTTC. Protein product: CASRRSGENEQFF.

The chain carries TRBV29-1 and TRBJ1-2; maybe TRBD1 (5 bases). The V and J ends lost 1 base and 3 bases respectively, with 6 bases between them. Per the germline V gene, CDR1 is SQVTM and CDR2 is ANQGSEA. The CDR3 loop spans 12 amino acids. The DNA of the CDR3 is TGCAGCGTTGAAGGGGGCTACTATGGCTACACCTTC. Its protein is CSVEGGYYGYTF.

The chain links TRBV28 to TRBJ1-2; TRBD1 is a possible D gene (5 bases). Germline V gene sequence: CDR1 MDHEN, CDR2 SYDVKM. The CDR3 spans 11 residues. V was shortened by 4 bases and J by 6 bases, with 6 bases between the two germline ends. Here the CDR3 reads CASSSGNGYTF. The CDR3 DNA sequence: TGTGCCAGCAGTTCAGGGAATGGCTACACCTTC.

This clone appeared a few times. The chain combines TRBV6-5 with TRBJ2-3; D remains ambiguous. CDR1 is MNHEY and CDR2 is SVGAGI in the germline V gene. CDR3 length: 13 amino acids. Trimming shortened V by 8 bases and J by 1 base, and 10 bases separated the two germline ends. CDR3 coding DNA: TGTGCCAGCTCTCTGGGCGGCACAGATACGCAGTATTTT. Protein sequence: CASSLGGTDTQYF.

The chain joins TRBV6-5 to TRBJ1-3; 9 bases agree with TRBD1. V lost 5 bases and J lost 2; bases outside the gene matches: 4. Germline V lookup: CDR1 MNHEY, CDR2 SVGAGI. This CDR3 comprises 15 residues. The CDR3 coding sequence is TGTGCCAGCAGTAACCGGGACAGGGCTGGAAACACCATATATTTT. As protein: CASSNRDRAGNTIYF.

The J gene is TRBJ1-4, the V gene TRBV28, with unresolved D. CDR1 MDHEN and CDR2 SYDVKM come from the germline V gene. The CDR3 runs to 14 residues. V dropped 2 bases and J dropped 8 bases, with 12 bases sitting between them. The CDR3: CASSLTPVKEKLFF. The CDR3, as DNA: TGTGCCAGCAGTTTAACGCCGGTGAAGGAAAAACTGTTTTTT.

The J gene is TRBJ2-3, the V gene TRBV11-2; the D is unclear. V lost 4 bases to trimming and J lost 11 bases, with 16 bases between them. There are 13 residues in the CDR3. Germline CDR1 SGHAT, CDR2 FQNNGV. In DNA, the CDR3 is TGTGCCAGCAGCTCAAACAAAGTTTGGGGGCAGTATTTT. It codes for CASSSNKVWGQYF.

This chain joins TRBV7-6 and TRBJ2-5, with D tentatively TRBD2 (5 bases). This CDR3 comprises 15 residues. In germline, CDR1 is SGHVS, CDR2 FNYEAQ. V was trimmed by 5 bases and J by 4 bases, leaving 17 bases between them. CDR3 in DNA: TGTGCCAGCAGCCCAAACTCACTAGGGCCAGAGACCCAGTACTTC. Its translation is CASSPNSLGPETQYF.

The chain is built from TRBV28 and TRBJ2-7, with 9 bases aligning to TRBD2. CDR3 length equals 16 residues. Losses at the gene ends were 4 bases for V and 6 bases for J; bases not matched to a gene: 13. CDR1 MDHEN and CDR2 SYDVKM come from the germline V gene. CDR3: CASSSPRASGVSEQYF. For the CDR3, the DNA is TGTGCCAGCAGTTCCCCCCGGGCTAGCGGGGTCAGCGAGCAGTACTTC.

The chain joins TRBV18 to TRBJ2-2; TRBD1 aligns across 8 bases. Germline CDR1 and CDR2: KGHSH and LQKENI. The CDR3 length is 14 residues. The V segment lost 6 bases and the J segment 4 bases; nucleotides outside the gene matches: 4. The chain's CDR3 is CASSRTGSTGELFF. CDR3 nucleotides: TGTGCCAGCTCGCGGACAGGGAGCACCGGGGAGCTGTTTTTT.